Sequencing of this T cell receptor beta chain was carried out in a study of cytomegalovirus exposure and HLA in healthy donors. The study, taken as a whole, reports: Highest at DRB1 and lowest at HLA-C, TCR association rates differed among HLA loci in a later analysis.

In the case of this clone: Its antigen remains unidentified.

PCR primers comprised 60 Vbeta and 13 Jbeta primers. Sequencing used immunoSEQ multiplex PCR; TCRdb keeps in-frame clones, though not all of them. The sample has 200,000 to 250,000 clones; under 80% are singletons. This sequence originates from a woman younger than 45 in good health and CMV-seronegative. The sample was PBMCs.

CDR3 bases: TGTGCCAGCAGCCGCCAGGGTGATCGCAATCAGCCCCAGCATTTT. This gives the protein CASSRQGDRNQPQHF. The chain recombines TRBV9 with TRBJ1-5, with a possible D match to TRBD1 (5 bases). The V and J ends lost 4 bases and 2 bases respectively, with 13 bases between them. CDR3 size: 15 residues. Germline values: CDR1 SGDLS, CDR2 YYNGEE. Drawing the rest from reference TRBV9 and TRBJ1-5, the complete variable domain is DSGVTQTPKHLITATGQRVTLRCSPRSGDLSVYWYQQSLDQGLQFLIQYYNGEERAKGNILERFSAQQFPDLHSELNLSSLELGDSALYFCASSRQGDRNQPQHFGDGTRLSIL.